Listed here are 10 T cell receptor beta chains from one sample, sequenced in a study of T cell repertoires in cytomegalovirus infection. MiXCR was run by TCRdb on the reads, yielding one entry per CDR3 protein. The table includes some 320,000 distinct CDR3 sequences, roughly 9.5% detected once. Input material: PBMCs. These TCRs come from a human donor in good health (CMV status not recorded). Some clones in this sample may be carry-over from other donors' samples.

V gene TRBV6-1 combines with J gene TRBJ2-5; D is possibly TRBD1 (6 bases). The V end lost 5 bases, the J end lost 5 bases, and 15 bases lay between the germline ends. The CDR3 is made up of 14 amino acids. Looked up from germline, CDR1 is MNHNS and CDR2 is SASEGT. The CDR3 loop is CASSWDTRRETQYF. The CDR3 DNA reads TGTGCCAGCAGTTGGGACACCAGGAGGGAGACCCAGTACTTC.

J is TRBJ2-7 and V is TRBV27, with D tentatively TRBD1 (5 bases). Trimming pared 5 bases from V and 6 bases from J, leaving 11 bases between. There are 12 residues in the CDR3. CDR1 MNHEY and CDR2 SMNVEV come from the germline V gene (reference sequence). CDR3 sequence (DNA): TGTGCCAGCAGTCCAGGACACAGCGAGCAGTACTTC. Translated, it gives CASSPGHSEQYF.

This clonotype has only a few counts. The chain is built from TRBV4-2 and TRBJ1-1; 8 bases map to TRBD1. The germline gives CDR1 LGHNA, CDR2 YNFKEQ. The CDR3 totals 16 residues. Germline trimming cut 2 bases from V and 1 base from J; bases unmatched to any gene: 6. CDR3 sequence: CASSQPTGGTNTEAFF. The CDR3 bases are TGTGCCAGCAGCCAACCTACAGGGGGAACGAACACTGAAGCTTTCTTT.

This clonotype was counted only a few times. CDR3 nucleotides: TGTGCCAGCAGTCAGTTTTTACTAGCGGGAGTCTACAATGAGCAGTTCTTC. Its protein product is CASSQFLLAGVYNEQFF. The rearrangement links TRBV27 to TRBJ2-1, with 11 nucleotides matching TRBD2. Germline lookup yields CDR1 MNHEY and CDR2 SMNVEV (reference sequence). V lost 5 bases and J lost 3; bases outside the gene matches: 9. CDR3 length equals 17 residues.

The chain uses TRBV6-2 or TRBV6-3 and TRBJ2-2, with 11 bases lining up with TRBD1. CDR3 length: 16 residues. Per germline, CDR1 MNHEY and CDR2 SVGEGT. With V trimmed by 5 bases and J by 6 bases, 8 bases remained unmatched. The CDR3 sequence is CASSPWTGGDAGELFF. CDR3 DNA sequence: TGTGCCAGCAGTCCCTGGACAGGGGGCGATGCCGGGGAGCTGTTTTTT.

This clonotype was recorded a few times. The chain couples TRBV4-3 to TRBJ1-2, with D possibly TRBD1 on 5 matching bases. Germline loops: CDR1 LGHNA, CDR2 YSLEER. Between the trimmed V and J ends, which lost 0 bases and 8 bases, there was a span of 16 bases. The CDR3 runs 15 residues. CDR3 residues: CASSQDSGRVKGYTF. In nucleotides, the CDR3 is TGCGCCAGCAGCCAAGATTCAGGCAGGGTGAAGGGCTACACCTTC.

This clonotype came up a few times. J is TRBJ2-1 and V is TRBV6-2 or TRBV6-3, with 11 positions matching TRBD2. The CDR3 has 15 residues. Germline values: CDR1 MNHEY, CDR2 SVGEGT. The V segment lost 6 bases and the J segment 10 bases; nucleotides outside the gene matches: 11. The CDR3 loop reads CASRRTSGWVGEQFF. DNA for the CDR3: TGTGCCAGCAGGCGGACTAGCGGGTGGGTCGGGGAGCAGTTCTTC.

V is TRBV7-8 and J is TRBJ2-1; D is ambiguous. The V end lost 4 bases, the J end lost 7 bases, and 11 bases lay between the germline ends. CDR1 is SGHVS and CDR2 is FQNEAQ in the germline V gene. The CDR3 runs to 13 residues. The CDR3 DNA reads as TGTGCCAGCAGCTCCCTAGTGGGGAATGAGCAGTTCTTC. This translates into CASSSLVGNEQFF.

CDR3 nucleotide sequence: TGTGCCAGCAGGGAACGGGGACAGACCACCGGGGAGCTGTTTTTT. It is translated as CASRERGQTTGELFF. This chain uses TRBV6-1 with TRBJ2-2; TRBD1 matches 7 bases. The V segment lost 6 bases and the J segment 4 bases; nucleotides outside the gene matches: 8. Germline-derived CDR1 and CDR2 are MNHNS and SASEGT. This CDR3 comprises 15 residues.

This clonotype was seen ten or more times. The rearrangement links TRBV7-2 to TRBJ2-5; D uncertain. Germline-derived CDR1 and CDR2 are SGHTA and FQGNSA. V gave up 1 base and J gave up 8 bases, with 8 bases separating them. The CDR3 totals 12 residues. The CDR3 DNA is TGTGCCAGCAGCTTAGAAGGATACACCCAGTACTTC. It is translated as CASSLEGYTQYF.